This T cell receptor (beta chain) was identified in a study of blood T cell repertoires in COVID-19. On the study more broadly: Donors in the United States, Italy and Spain gave samples during acute or convalescent COVID-19. From T cells, B-cell-depleted T cells, or PBMCs came the material, which was cDNA or gDNA.

Original data processing: Reference gene primer amplification in the assay estimated nucleated cell counts. Repertoires were generated with immunoSEQ multiplex PCR, while TCRdb's copy carries only in-frame clones and drops some. V and J calls and clone size are copied from that table; D and trimming were computed from the DNA. This table holds around 100,000 clones, roughly 84% found once. V gave up 0 bases and J gave up 3 bases, with 11 bases separating them. The germline CDR1 and CDR2 sequences are SGHRS and YFSETQ. The CDR3 spans 15 residues. The source of this sequence is a human donor in a cohort sampled during active COVID-19. The specimen sequenced was peripheral blood. V gene TRBV5-1 combines with J gene TRBJ2-3; no firm D call. Here the CDR3 reads CASSLGLPRTDTQYF. CDR3 bases: TGCGCCAGCAGCTTGGGACTCCCGAGAACAGATACGCAGTATTTT.